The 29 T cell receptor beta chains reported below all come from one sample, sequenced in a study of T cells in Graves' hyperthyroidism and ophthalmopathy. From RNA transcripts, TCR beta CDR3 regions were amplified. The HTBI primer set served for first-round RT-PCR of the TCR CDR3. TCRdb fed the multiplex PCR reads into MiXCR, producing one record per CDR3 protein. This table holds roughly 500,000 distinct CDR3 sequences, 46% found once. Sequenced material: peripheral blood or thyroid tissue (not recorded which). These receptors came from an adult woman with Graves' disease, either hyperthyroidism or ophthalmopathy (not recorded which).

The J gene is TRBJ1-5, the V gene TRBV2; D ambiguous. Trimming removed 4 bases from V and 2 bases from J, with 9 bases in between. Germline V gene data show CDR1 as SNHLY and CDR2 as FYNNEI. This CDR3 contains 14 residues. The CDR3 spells CASSARSGNQPQHF. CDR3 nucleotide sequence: TGTGCCAGCAGTGCGCGAAGTGGCAATCAGCCCCAGCATTTT.

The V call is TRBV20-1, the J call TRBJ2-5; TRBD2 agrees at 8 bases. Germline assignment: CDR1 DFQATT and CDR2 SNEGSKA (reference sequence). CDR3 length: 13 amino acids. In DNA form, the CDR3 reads TGCAGCTCCGGGACTAGTAGGGCAGAGACCCAGTACTTC. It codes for CSSGTSRAETQYF.

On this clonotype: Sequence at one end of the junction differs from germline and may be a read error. CDR3 loop: CASSTVQGNTEAFF. CDR3 nucleotide sequence: TGCGCCAGCAGCACAGTACAGGGGAACACTGAAGCTTTCTTT. The chain combines TRBV7-9 with TRBJ1-1; the D gene is possibly TRBD1 (6 bases). This CDR3 has 14 amino acids. Germline V CDR1 and CDR2: SEHNR, FQNEAQ (reference sequence).

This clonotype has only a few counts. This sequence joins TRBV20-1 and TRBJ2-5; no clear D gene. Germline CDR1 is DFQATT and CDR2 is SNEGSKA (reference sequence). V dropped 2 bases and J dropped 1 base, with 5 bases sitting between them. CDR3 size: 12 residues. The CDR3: CSARRLQETQYF. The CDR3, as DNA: TGCAGTGCTAGACGCCTCCAAGAGACCCAGTACTTC.

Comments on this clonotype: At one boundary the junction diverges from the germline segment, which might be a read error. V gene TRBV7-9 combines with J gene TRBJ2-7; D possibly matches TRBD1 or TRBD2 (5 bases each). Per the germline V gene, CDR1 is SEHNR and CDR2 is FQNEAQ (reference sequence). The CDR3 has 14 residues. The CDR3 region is CASSPGSGRGEQYF. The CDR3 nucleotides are TGCGCCAGCAGCCCAGGGAGCGGTCGCGGCGAGCAGTACTTC. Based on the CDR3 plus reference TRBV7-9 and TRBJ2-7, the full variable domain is DTGVSQNPRHKITKRGQNVTFRCDPISEHNRLYWYRQTLGQGPEFLTYFQNEAQLEKSRLLSDRFSAERPKGSFSTLEIQRTEQGDSAMYLCASSPGSGRGEQYFGPGTRLTVT.

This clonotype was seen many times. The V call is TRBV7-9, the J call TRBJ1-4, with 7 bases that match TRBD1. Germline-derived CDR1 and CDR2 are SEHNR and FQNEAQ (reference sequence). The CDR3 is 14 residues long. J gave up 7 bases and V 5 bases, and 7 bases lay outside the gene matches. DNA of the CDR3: TGTGCCAGCAGCGAAAACAGGGGCGGTGAAAAACTGTTTTTT. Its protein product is CASSENRGGEKLFF.

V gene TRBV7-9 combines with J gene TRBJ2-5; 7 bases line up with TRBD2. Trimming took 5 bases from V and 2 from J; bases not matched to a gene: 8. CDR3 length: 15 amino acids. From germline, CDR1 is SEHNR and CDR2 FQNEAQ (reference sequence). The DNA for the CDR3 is TGTGCCAGCAGCGTGCGACTAGCCACACAAGAGACCCAGTACTTC. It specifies CASSVRLATQETQYF.

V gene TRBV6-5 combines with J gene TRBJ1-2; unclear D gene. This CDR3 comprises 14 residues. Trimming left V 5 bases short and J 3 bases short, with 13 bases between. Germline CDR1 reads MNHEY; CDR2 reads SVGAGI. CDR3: CASSESGNHYGYTF. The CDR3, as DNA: TGTGCCAGCAGTGAATCGGGTAACCACTATGGCTACACCTTC.

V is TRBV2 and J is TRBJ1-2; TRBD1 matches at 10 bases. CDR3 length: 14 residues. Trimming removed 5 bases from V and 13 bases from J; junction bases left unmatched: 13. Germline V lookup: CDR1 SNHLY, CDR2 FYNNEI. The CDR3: CASSLGGQGSPGTF. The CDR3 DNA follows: TGTGCCAGCAGTTTGGGGGGACAGGGGTCCCCAGGCACCTTC.

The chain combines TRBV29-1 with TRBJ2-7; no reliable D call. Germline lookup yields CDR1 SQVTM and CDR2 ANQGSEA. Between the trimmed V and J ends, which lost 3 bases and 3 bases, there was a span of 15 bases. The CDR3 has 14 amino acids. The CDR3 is CSVDRKGIHYEQYF. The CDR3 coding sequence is TGCAGCGTTGACAGGAAGGGCATCCACTACGAGCAGTACTTC.

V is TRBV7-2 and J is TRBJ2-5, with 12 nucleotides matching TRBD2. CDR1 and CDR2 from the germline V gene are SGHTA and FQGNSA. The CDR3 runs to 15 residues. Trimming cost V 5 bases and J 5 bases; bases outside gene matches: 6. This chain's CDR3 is CASSTTSGSVETQYF. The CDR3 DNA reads TGTGCCAGCAGCACGACTAGCGGGAGCGTGGAGACCCAGTACTTC. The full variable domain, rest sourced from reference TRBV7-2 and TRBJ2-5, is GAGVSQSPSNKVTEKGKDVELRCDPISGHTALYWYRQSLGQGLEFLIYFQGNSAPDKSGLPSDRFSAERTGGSVSTLTIQRTQQEDSAVYLCASSTTSGSVETQYFGPGTRLLVL.

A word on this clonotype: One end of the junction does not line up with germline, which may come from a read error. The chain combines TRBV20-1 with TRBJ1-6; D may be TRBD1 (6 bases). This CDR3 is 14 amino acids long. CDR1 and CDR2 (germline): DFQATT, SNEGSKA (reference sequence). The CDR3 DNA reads TGCAGTGCCTGGGCAGGGGCTACTAATTCACCCCTCCACTTC. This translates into CSAWAGATNSPLHF.

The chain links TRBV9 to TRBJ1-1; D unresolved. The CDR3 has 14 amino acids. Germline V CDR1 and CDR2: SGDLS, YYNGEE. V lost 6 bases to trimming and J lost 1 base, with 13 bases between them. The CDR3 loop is CASKEDPANTEAFF. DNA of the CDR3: TGTGCCAGCAAGGAAGACCCCGCGAACACTGAAGCTTTCTTT.

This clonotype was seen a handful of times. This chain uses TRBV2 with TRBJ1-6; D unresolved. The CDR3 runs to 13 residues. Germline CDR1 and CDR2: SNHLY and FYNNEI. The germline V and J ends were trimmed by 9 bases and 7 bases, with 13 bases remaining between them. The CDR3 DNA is TGTGCCAGTCAAGAGGGTCGGAATTCACCCCTCCACTTT. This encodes CASQEGRNSPLHF.

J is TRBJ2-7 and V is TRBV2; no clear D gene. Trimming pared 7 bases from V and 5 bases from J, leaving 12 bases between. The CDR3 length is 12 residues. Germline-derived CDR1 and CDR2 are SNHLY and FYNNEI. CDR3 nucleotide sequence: TGTGCCAGCAATCAGGTTCGGCACGAGCAGTACTTC. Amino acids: CASNQVRHEQYF.

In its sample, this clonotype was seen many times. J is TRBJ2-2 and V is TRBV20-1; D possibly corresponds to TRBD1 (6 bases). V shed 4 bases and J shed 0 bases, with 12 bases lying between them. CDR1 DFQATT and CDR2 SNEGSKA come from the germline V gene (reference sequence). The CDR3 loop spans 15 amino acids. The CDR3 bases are TGCAGTGCTAACCAGGGGCCAGCGAACACCGGGGAGCTGTTTTTT. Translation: CSANQGPANTGELFF.

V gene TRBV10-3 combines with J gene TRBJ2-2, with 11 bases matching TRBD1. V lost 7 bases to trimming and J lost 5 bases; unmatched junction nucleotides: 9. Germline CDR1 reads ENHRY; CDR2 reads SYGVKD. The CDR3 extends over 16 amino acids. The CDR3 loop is CAINPVGTGGTGELFF. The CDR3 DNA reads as TGTGCCATCAATCCCGTAGGGACAGGGGGTACCGGGGAGCTGTTTTTT.

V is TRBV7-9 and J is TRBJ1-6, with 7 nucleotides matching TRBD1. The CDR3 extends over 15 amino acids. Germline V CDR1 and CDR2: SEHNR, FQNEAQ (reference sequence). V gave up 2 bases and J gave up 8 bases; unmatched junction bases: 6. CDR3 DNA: TGTGCCAGCAGCTTACAGGGACAGAGGCATTCACCCCTCCACTTT. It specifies CASSLQGQRHSPLHF.

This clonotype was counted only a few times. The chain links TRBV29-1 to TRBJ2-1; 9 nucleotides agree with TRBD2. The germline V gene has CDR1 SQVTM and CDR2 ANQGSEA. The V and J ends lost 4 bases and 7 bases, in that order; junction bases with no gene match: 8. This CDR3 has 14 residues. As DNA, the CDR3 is TGCAGCGTTGTTGGCGGGAGGGTAGTGAATGAGCAGTTCTTC. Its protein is CSVVGGRVVNEQFF.

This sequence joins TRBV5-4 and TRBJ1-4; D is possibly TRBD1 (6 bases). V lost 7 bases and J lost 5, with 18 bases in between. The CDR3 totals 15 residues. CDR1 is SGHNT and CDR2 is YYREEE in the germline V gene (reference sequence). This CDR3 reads CASGQWGQLNEKLFF. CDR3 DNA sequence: TGTGCCAGCGGGCAATGGGGGCAGCTAAATGAAAAACTGTTTTTT.

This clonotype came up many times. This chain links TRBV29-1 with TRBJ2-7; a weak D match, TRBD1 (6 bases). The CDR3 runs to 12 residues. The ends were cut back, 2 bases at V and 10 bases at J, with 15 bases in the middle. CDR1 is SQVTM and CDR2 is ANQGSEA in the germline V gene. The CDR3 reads CSVEKQGLSQYF. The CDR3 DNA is TGCAGCGTTGAAAAACAGGGATTAAGCCAGTACTTC.

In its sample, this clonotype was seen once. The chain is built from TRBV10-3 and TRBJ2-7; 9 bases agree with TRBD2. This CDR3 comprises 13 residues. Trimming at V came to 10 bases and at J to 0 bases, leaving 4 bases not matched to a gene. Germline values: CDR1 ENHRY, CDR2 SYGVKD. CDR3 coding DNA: TGTGCCACCAGCGGGGGGATCTCCTACGAGCAGTACTTC. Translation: CATSGGISYEQYF.

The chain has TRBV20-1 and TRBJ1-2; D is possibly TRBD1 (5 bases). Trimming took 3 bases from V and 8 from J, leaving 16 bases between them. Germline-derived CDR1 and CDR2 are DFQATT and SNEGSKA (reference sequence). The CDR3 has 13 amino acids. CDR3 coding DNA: TGCAGTGCTAGCACGGGGGGGAGTTGGGGCTACACCTTC. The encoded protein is CSASTGGSWGYTF.

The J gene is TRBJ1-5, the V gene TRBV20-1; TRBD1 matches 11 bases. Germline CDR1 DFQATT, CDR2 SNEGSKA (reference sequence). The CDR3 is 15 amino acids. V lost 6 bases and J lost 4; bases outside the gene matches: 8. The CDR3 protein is CSARTGGGGNQPQHF. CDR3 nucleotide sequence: TGCAGTGCCAGGACAGGGGGCGGCGGAAATCAGCCCCAGCATTTT.

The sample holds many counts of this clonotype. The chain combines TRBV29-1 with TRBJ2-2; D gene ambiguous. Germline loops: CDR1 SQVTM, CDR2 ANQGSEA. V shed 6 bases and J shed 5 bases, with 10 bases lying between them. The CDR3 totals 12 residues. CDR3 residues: CSVLRQTGELFF. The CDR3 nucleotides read TGCAGCGTACTACGGCAAACCGGGGAGCTGTTTTTT.

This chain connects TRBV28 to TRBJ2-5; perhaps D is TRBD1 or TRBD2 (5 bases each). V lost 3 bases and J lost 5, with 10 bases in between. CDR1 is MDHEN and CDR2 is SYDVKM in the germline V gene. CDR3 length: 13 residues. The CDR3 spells CASSLRGTETQYF. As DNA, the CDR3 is TGTGCCAGCAGTTTGAGGGGTACGGAGACCCAGTACTTC. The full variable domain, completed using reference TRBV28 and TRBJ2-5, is DVKVTQSSRYLVKRTGEKVFLECVQDMDHENMFWYRQDPGLGLRLIYFSYDVKMKEKGDIPEGYSVSREKKERFSLILESASTNQTSMYLCASSLRGTETQYFGPGTRLLVL.

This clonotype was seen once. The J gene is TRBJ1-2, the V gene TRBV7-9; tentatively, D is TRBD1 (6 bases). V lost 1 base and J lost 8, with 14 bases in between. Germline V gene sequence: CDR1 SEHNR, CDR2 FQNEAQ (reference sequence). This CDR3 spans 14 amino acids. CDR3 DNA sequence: TGTGCCAGCAGCTTAGGATTGGGACAAGGAGGCTACACCTTC. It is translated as CASSLGLGQGGYTF.

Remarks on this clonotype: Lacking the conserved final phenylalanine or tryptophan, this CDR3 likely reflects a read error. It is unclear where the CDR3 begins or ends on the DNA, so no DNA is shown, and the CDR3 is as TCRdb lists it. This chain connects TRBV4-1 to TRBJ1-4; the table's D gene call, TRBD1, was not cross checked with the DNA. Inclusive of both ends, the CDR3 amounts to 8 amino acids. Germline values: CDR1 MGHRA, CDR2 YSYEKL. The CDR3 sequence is CASSQYTG.

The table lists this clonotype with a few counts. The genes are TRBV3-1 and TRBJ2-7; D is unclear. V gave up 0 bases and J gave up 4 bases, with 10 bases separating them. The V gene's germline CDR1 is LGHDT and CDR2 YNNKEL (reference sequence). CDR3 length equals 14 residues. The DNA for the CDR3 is TGTGCCAGCAGCCAAGACCCTTGGGCTTACGAGCAGTACTTC. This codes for CASSQDPWAYEQYF.